These 29 T cell receptor beta chains were sequenced from one sample in a study of response to subunit inactivated influenza vaccine. TCRdb itself ran the RT-PCR reads through MiXCR, one entry per CDR3 protein. The sample has hundreds of thousands of distinct CDR3 sequences; roughly 9.7% are singletons. The sequences come from PBMCs from blood, collected 40 to 50 days after vaccination. The receptors were gathered from a man aged 50 to 59 who received an inactivated influenza vaccine.

The genes are TRBV6-2 or TRBV6-3 and TRBJ2-3, with D possibly matching TRBD2 (6 bases). Germline V CDR1 and CDR2: MNHEY, SVGEGT. Trimming cost V 7 bases and J 2 bases, with 13 bases left between them. The CDR3 runs 14 residues. The CDR3 reads CASNSGTYTDTQYF. CDR3 nucleotide sequence: TGTGCCAGCAATTCCGGGACTTACACAGATACGCAGTATTTT.

This clonotype was observed at least ten times. The gene calls are TRBV10-3 and TRBJ1-1, with D hard to call. V gave up 6 bases and J gave up 1 base, with 18 bases separating them. The CDR3 contains 16 residues. CDR1 is ENHRY, CDR2 SYGVKD, per germline. CDR3 nucleotides: TGTGCCATCAGAGAGCAGGATCGGAAGAGGAACACTGAAGCTTTCTTT. Translating gives CAIREQDRKRNTEAFF.

This clonotype showed up many times. The V call is TRBV5-1, the J call TRBJ1-5; perhaps TRBD1 as D (6 bases). Germline V gene data show CDR1 as SGHRS and CDR2 as YFSETQ. V lost 0 bases, J lost 2 bases, and 9 bases lay in between. The CDR3 runs to 15 residues. CDR3: CASSLEPGGNQPQHF. CDR3 coding DNA: TGCGCCAGCAGCTTGGAGCCAGGGGGCAATCAGCCCCAGCATTTT.

This clonotype was seen a few times. The V call is TRBV12-3 or TRBV12-4, the J call TRBJ1-2; 9 nucleotides match TRBD1. The CDR3 sequence is 15 residues long. Germline trimming cut 3 bases from V and 2 bases from J; bases unmatched to any gene: 4. The CDR3, as DNA: TGTGCCAGCAGTTTGGACAGGGGAAGGAACTATGGCTACACCTTC. Protein product: CASSLDRGRNYGYTF.

The chain links TRBV21-1 to TRBJ2-1. TRBV21-1 represents a pseudogene. This CDR3 has 14 residues. The CDR3 protein is CANLGRGSYNEQFF. DNA for the CDR3: TGTGCCAACCTCGGGAGGGGCTCCTACAATGAGCAGTTCTTC.

The rearrangement joins TRBV20-1 to TRBJ2-7, with D possibly called TRBD1 or TRBD2 (5 bases each). Deletions cut 2 bases from V and 3 bases from J, with 14 bases between. Germline-derived CDR1 and CDR2 are DFQATT and SNEGSKA (reference sequence). The CDR3 loop spans 14 amino acids. CDR3 loop: CSARSRDRDYEQYF. As DNA, the CDR3 is TGCAGTGCTAGATCGAGGGACCGAGACTACGAGCAGTACTTC.

This clonotype was counted between two and nine times. The gene calls are TRBV12-3 or TRBV12-4 and TRBJ2-3; no clear D gene. CDR3 size: 13 residues. V lost 6 bases, J lost 4 bases, and 11 bases lay in between. CDR3 protein: CASRPDRPDTQYF. CDR3 DNA: TGTGCCAGCAGACCGGACCGACCAGATACGCAGTATTTT.

This chain connects TRBV4-1 to TRBJ1-2; D call uncertain. CDR3 size: 14 residues. CDR1 and CDR2 from the germline V gene are MGHRA and YSYEKL. V lost 4 bases, J lost 3 bases, and 12 bases lay in between. CDR3 DNA sequence: TGCGCCAGCAGCCTAAGAACGACCGACTATGGCTACACCTTC. This translates into CASSLRTTDYGYTF.

The chain uses TRBV3-1 and TRBJ2-2; unclear D gene. The CDR3 runs to 14 residues. Trimming took 0 bases from V and 5 from J, leaving 7 bases between them. Germline loops: CDR1 LGHDT, CDR2 YNNKEL (reference sequence). CDR3 DNA: TGTGCCAGCAGCCAAGATAGACTTACCGGGGAGCTGTTTTTT. It yields the protein CASSQDRLTGELFF.

This clonotype was counted many times. The CDR3 here is CASSSLAGVYEQFF. CDR3 bases: TGTGCCAGCAGTTCACTAGCGGGAGTATATGAGCAGTTCTTC. The rearrangement uses TRBV28 and TRBJ2-1; 11 positions agree with TRBD2. From germline, CDR1 is MDHEN and CDR2 SYDVKM. Germline trimming cut 4 bases from V and 8 bases from J; bases unmatched to any gene: 4. The CDR3 extends over 14 amino acids.

This chain joins TRBV30 and TRBJ2-2; D is perhaps TRBD1 (6 bases). Trimming cost V 2 bases and J 5 bases, with 15 bases left between them. Germline lookup yields CDR1 GTSNPN and CDR2 SVGIG (reference sequence). This CDR3 is built from 15 residues. The CDR3 loop is CAWSRLGAGTGELFF. The CDR3 DNA is TGTGCCTGGAGTAGGCTGGGGGCGGGTACCGGGGAGCTGTTTTTT.

J is TRBJ2-1 and V is TRBV4-3; 9 bases line up with TRBD2. The V gene end was trimmed by 1 base and the J gene end by 3 bases; junction bases not matched to a gene: 13. The CDR3 spans 19 residues. The germline gives CDR1 LGHNA, CDR2 YSLEER. CDR3 bases: TGCGCCAGCAGCCAAGTCCGCGGGAGGGCGGGAGTGTACTACAATGAGCAGTTCTTC. This encodes CASSQVRGRAGVYYNEQFF.

At least ten counts were recorded for this clonotype. This chain links TRBV20-1 with TRBJ1-3; perhaps TRBD1 as D (5 bases). Germline V gene sequence: CDR1 DFQATT, CDR2 SNEGSKA (reference sequence). V lost 4 bases to trimming and J lost 5 bases, with 12 bases between them. CDR3 length: 13 residues. The CDR3 sequence is CSAMGQGRNTIYF. The CDR3 DNA sequence: TGCAGTGCTATGGGGCAGGGTCGAAACACCATATATTTT.

This clonotype was observed a handful of times. The V and J genes are TRBV4-2 and TRBJ1-1; D call uncertain. Germline CDR1 reads LGHNA; CDR2 reads YNFKEQ. This CDR3 is built from 16 residues. V was pared by 4 bases and J by 0 bases, with 15 bases between. Written as DNA, the CDR3 is TGTGCCAGCAGCCTCGGAAGGGTACGGTTGAACACTGAAGCTTTCTTT. Its translation: CASSLGRVRLNTEAFF.

This clonotype was recorded at least ten times. The J gene is TRBJ2-3, the V gene TRBV29-1; D is possibly TRBD2 (6 bases). With 5 bases removed from V and 0 bases from J, the gap between germline ends came to 12 bases. Germline CDR1 SQVTM, CDR2 ANQGSEA. The CDR3 spans 14 residues. Here the CDR3 DNA reads TGCAGCGTTAACCGGGGGTCTAGCACAGATACGCAGTATTTT. This sequence encodes CSVNRGSSTDTQYF.

This clonotype occurred a few times. The CDR3 loop is CASRIRDGISYEQYF. The CDR3 DNA follows: TGTGCCAGCAGAATCCGGGACGGGATCTCCTACGAGCAGTACTTC. The rearrangement joins TRBV6-2 or TRBV6-3 to TRBJ2-7; D tentatively reads TRBD1 or TRBD2 (5 bases each). The CDR3 has 15 amino acids. The germline CDR1 and CDR2 sequences are MNHEY and SVGEGT. Trimming pared 6 bases from V and 0 bases from J, leaving 15 bases between.

This clonotype was detected only a few times. This chain joins TRBV7-9 and TRBJ2-7; 10 bases match TRBD1. CDR3 length: 15 amino acids. Unmatched junction bases numbered 6, after V lost 5 bases and J lost 2 bases. Germline lookup yields CDR1 SEHNR and CDR2 FQNEAQ (reference sequence). CDR3 nucleotides: TGTGCCAGCAGCCCCCAGACAGGGGGCCCCTACGAGCAGTACTTC. It codes for CASSPQTGGPYEQYF.

This clonotype was counted a few times. The chain uses TRBV12-3 or TRBV12-4 and TRBJ1-5; no firm D call. Deletions cut 6 bases from V and 11 bases from J, with 14 bases between. There are 12 residues in the CDR3. The CDR3 DNA reads TGTGCCAGCAGCCCGGGGATCGAGTCCCAGCATTTT. Protein: CASSPGIESQHF.

This clonotype was counted ten times or more. The gene calls are TRBV7-2 and TRBJ2-7; 9 nucleotides line up with TRBD1. Losses at the gene ends were 1 base for V and 4 bases for J; bases not matched to a gene: 5. The CDR3 is 15 residues long. CDR1 and CDR2 from the germline V gene are SGHTA and FQGNSA. Here the CDR3 DNA reads TGTGCCAGCAGCTTAGGAGCGGGACAGGGTTACGAGCAGTACTTC. It encodes CASSLGAGQGYEQYF.

This chain uses TRBV27 with TRBJ2-7; D call uncertain. This CDR3 region has 14 residues. V gave up 2 bases and J gave up 6 bases, with 14 bases separating them. Germline CDR1 is MNHEY and CDR2 is SMNVEV (reference sequence). This CDR3 is CASSLDMSRREQYF. CDR3 bases: TGTGCCAGCAGTTTAGACATGAGTAGGCGCGAGCAGTACTTC.

The genes are TRBV24-1 and TRBJ2-3, with 12 nucleotides matching TRBD2. The CDR3 is 18 residues long. V shed 3 bases, J shed 0 bases, and the junction held 6 bases outside the gene matches. Germline V CDR1 and CDR2: KGHDR, SFDVKD. The CDR3 DNA reads as TGTGCCACCAGTGATGCTACTAGCGGGAGGCCTAGCACAGATACGCAGTATTTT. This translates into CATSDATSGRPSTDTQYF.

This clonotype was counted ten times or more. The rearrangement joins TRBV20-1 to TRBJ2-5, with D uncertain. CDR3 length equals 12 residues. Trimming stripped 3 bases from V and 2 bases from J, with 7 bases between. CDR1 and CDR2 (germline): DFQATT, SNEGSKA (reference sequence). The CDR3 region has the DNA TGCAGTGCTAGCCGCACACAAGAGACCCAGTACTTC. Protein: CSASRTQETQYF.

This clonotype occurred a few times. The chain couples TRBV3-1 to TRBJ1-2; 7 bases line up with TRBD1. Per the germline V gene, CDR1 is LGHDT and CDR2 is YNNKEL (reference sequence). Trimming cost V 0 bases and J 5 bases; bases outside gene matches: 9. This CDR3 comprises 16 residues. For the CDR3, the DNA is TGTGCCAGCAGCCAAGATCTGGGACAGCGAAGTTATGGCTACACCTTC. Encoded protein: CASSQDLGQRSYGYTF.

V is TRBV7-9 and J is TRBJ2-5; D gene uncertain. The germline CDR1 and CDR2 sequences are SEHNR and FQNEAQ (reference sequence). V shed 4 bases and J shed 1 base, with 10 bases lying between them. The CDR3 is made up of 14 amino acids. The CDR3 is CASSWWYSQETQYF. The DNA of the CDR3 is TGTGCCAGCAGCTGGTGGTACAGCCAAGAGACCCAGTACTTC.

This chain connects TRBV21-1 to TRBJ2-1; whether TRBD1, the table's D call, matches the DNA was not checked. TRBV21-1 is described as a pseudogene. This CDR3 comprises 16 residues. CDR3 protein: CASSKDRTGAYNEQFF. The DNA for the CDR3 is TGTGCCAGCAGCAAAGATCGGACAGGGGCGTACAATGAGCAGTTCTTC.

This clonotype was seen repeatedly, ten times or more. The chain carries TRBV5-1 and TRBJ2-7; D gene uncertain. CDR1 is SGHRS, CDR2 YFSETQ, per germline. The length of the CDR3 is 14 residues. Deletions cut 0 bases from V and 2 bases from J, with 9 bases between. The CDR3 protein is CASSLGPLAYEQYF. DNA of the CDR3: TGCGCCAGCAGCTTGGGACCTCTAGCCTACGAGCAGTACTTC.

Concerning this clonotype itself: A junction boundary mismatches the germline segment, possibly from a read error. This chain uses TRBV10-3 with TRBJ2-1, with D possibly called TRBD1 or TRBD2 (5 bases each). CDR3 size: 13 residues. Per the germline V gene, CDR1 is ENHRY and CDR2 is SYGVKD. The CDR3 protein is CAISEPGTKEQLF. In nucleotides, the CDR3 is TGTGCCATCAGTGAGCCAGGGACCAAAGAGCAGCTCTTC.

This chain connects TRBV28 to TRBJ2-2; D gene ambiguous. V was trimmed by 8 bases and J by 5 bases, leaving 6 bases between them. The germline CDR1 and CDR2 sequences are MDHEN and SYDVKM. This CDR3 spans 11 amino acids. CDR3 bases: TGTGCCAGCGACGGGACCGGGGAGCTGTTTTTT. As protein: CASDGTGELFF.

This chain joins TRBV7-8 and TRBJ1-2; D call uncertain. Looked up from germline, CDR1 is SGHVS and CDR2 is FQNEAQ. Trimming stripped 4 bases from V and 0 bases from J, with 9 bases between. The CDR3 extends over 14 amino acids. This CDR3 reads CASSSRWTNYGYTF. CDR3 DNA: TGTGCCAGCAGCTCCCGATGGACTAACTATGGCTACACCTTC. The whole variable domain, filled in from reference TRBV7-8 and TRBJ1-2, reads GAGVSQSPRYKVAKRGQDVALRCDPISGHVSLFWYQQALGQGPEFLTYFQNEAQLDKSGLPSDRFFAERPEGSVSTLKIQRTQQEDSAVYLCASSSRWTNYGYTFGSGTRLTVV.